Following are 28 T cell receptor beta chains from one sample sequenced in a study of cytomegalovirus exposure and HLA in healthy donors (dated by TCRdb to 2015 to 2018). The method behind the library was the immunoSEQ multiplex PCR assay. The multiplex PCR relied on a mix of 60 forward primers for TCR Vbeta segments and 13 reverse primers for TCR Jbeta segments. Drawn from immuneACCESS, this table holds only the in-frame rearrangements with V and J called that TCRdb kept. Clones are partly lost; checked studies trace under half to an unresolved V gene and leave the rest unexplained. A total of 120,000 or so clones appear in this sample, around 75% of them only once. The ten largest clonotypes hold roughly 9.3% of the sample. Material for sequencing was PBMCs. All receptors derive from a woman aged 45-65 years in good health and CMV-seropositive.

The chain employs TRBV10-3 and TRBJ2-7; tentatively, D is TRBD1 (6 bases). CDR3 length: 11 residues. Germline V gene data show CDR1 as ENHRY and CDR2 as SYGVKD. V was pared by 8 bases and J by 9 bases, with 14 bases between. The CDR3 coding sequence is TGTGCCATCCGATCAGGGGATGTGCAGTACTTC. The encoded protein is CAIRSGDVQYF.

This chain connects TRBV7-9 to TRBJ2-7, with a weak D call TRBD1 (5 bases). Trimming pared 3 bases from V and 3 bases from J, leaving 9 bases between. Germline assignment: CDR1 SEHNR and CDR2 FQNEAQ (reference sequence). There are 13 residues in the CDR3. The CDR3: CASSFGQIYEQYF. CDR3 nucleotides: TGTGCCAGCAGCTTTGGACAAATCTACGAGCAGTACTTC.

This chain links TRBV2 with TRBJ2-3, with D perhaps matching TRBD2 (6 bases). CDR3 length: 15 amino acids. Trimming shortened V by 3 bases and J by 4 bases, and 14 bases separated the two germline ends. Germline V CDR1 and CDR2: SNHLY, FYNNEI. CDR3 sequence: CASSDRLVYSDTQYF. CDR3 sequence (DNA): TGTGCCAGCAGTGACCGACTAGTTTATTCAGATACGCAGTATTTT.

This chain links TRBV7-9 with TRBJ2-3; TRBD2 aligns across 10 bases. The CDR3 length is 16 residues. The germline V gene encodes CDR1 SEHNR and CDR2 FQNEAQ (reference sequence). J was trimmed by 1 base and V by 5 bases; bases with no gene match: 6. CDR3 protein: CASSILLAGRTDTQYF. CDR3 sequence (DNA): TGTGCCAGCAGCATACTACTAGCGGGACGCACAGATACGCAGTATTTT.

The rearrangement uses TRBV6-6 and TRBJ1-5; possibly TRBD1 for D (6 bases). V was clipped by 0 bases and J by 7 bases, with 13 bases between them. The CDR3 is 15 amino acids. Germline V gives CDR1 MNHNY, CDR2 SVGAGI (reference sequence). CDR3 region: CASSYSTRGDQPQHF. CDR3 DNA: TGTGCCAGCAGTTACTCGACCAGGGGAGACCAGCCCCAGCATTTT.

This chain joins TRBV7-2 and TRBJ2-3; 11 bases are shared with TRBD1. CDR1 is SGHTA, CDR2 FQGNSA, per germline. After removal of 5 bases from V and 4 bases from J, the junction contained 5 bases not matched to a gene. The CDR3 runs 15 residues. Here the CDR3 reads CASSVRTGGPDTQYF. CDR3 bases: TGTGCCAGCAGCGTACGGACAGGGGGCCCAGATACGCAGTATTTT.

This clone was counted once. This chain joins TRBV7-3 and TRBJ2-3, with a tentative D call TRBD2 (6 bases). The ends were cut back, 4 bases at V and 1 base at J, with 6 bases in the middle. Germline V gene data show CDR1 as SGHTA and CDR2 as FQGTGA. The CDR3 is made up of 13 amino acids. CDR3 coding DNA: TGTGCCAGCAGCTCTAGCGGCACAGATACGCAGTATTTT. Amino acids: CASSSSGTDTQYF.

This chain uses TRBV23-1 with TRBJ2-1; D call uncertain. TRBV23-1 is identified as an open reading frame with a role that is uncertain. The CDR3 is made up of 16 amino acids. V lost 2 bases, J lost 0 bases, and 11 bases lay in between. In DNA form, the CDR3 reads TGCGCCAGCAGTCAACTACAGTACCACTCCTACAATGAGCAGTTCTTC. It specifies CASSQLQYHSYNEQFF.

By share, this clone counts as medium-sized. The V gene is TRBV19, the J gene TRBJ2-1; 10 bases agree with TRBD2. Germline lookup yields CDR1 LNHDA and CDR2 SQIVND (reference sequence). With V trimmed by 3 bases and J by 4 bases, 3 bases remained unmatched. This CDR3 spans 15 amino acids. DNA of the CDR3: TGTGCCAGTAGTATCGGGACTAGCGCTTACAATGAGCAGTTCTTC. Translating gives CASSIGTSAYNEQFF.

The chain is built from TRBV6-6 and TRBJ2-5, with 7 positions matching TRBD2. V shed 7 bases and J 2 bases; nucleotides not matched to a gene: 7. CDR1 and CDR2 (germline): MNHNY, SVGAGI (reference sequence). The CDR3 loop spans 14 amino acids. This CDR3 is CASTGLAVQETQYF. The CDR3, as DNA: TGTGCCAGCACCGGGCTAGCGGTACAAGAGACCCAGTACTTC.

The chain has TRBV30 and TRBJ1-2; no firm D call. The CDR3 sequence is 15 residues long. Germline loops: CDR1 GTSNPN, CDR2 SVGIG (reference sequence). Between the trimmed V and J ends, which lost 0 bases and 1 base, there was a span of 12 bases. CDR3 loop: CAWSVRVSFNYGYTF. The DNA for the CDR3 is TGTGCCTGGAGTGTACGGGTTTCCTTTAACTATGGCTACACCTTC.

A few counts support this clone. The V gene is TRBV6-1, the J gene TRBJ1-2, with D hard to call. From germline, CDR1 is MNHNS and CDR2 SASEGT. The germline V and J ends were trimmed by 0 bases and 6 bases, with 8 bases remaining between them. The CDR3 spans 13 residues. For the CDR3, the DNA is TGTGCCAGCAGTGAAGCCGAGTCTAATGGCTACACCTTC. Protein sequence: CASSEAESNGYTF.

The CDR3 loop reads CASSLPGFNQPQHF. The CDR3, as DNA: TGTGCCAGCAGTTTACCGGGGTTCAATCAGCCCCAGCATTTT. The V gene is TRBV27, the J gene TRBJ1-5; D gene uncertain. The germline V gene encodes CDR1 MNHEY and CDR2 SMNVEV (reference sequence). Trimming removed 2 bases at V and 3 bases at J, with 8 bases between. The CDR3 has 14 amino acids.

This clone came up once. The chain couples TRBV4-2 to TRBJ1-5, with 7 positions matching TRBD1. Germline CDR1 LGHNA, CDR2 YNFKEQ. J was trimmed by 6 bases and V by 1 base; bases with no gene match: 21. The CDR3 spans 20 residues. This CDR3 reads CASSQGRENRGRGWVQPQHF. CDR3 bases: TGTGCCAGCAGCCAAGGGAGAGAAAACAGGGGAAGGGGGTGGGTTCAGCCCCAGCATTTT.

In DNA, the CDR3 is TGCGCCAGCAGCTTGGCTATGCTAGCAGATACGCAGTATTTT. This gives the protein CASSLAMLADTQYF. This rearrangement joins TRBV5-1 to TRBJ2-3; D uncertain. This CDR3 region has 14 residues. Germline V gene sequence: CDR1 SGHRS, CDR2 YFSETQ. V lost 0 bases to trimming and J lost 4 bases, with 9 bases between them.

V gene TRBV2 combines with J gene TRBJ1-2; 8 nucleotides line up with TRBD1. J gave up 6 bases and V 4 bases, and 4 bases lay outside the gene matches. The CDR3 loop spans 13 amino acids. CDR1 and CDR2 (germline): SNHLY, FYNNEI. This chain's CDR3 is CASSVTGGDGYTF. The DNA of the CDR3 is TGTGCCAGCAGTGTCACAGGGGGAGATGGCTACACCTTC.

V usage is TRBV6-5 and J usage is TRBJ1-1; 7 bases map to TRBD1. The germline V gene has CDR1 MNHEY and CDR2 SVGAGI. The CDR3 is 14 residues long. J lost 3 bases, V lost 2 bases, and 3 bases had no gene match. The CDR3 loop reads CASSYQGEYTEAFF. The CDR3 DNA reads TGTGCCAGCAGTTACCAGGGGGAGTACACTGAAGCTTTCTTT.

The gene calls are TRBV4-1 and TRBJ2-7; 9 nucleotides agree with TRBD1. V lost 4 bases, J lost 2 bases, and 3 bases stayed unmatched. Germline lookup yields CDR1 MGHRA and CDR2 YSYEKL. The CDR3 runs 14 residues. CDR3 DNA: TGCGCCAGCAGCCCCGGGACAGGGACCTACGAGCAGTACTTC. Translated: CASSPGTGTYEQYF.

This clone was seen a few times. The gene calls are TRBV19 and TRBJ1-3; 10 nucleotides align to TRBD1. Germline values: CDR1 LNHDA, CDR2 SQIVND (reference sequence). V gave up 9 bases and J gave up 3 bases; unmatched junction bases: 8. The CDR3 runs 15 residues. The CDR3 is CASGRQGAGGNTIYF. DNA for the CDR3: TGTGCCAGCGGCCGACAGGGGGCCGGTGGAAACACCATATATTTT.

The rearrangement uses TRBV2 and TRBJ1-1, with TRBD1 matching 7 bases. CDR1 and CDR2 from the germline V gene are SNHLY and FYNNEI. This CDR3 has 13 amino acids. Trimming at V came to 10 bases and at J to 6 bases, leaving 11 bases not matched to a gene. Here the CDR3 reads CATFTQGVAEAFF. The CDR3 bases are TGTGCCACCTTCACCCAGGGGGTCGCTGAAGCTTTCTTT. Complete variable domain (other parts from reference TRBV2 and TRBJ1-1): EPEVTQTPSHQVTQMGQEVILRCVPISNHLYFYWYRQILGQKVEFLVSFYNNEISEKSEIFDDQFSVERPDGSNFTLKIRSTKLEDSAMYFCATFTQGVAEAFFGQGTRLTVV.

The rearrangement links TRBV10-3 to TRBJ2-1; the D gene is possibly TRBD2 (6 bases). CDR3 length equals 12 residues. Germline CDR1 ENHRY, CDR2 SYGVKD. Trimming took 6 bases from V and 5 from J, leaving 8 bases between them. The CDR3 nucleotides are TGTGCCATCAGCGGAGGGCACAATGAGCAGTTCTTC. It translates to CAISGGHNEQFF.

The CDR3: CASRLGRNTGELFF. CDR3 in DNA: TGTGCCAGCCGACTAGGTAGGAACACCGGGGAGCTGTTTTTT. The V and J genes are TRBV19 and TRBJ2-2; maybe TRBD2 (6 bases). Trimming shortened V by 9 bases and J by 1 base, and 12 bases separated the two germline ends. Germline CDR1 and CDR2: LNHDA and SQIVND (reference sequence). This CDR3 spans 14 amino acids.

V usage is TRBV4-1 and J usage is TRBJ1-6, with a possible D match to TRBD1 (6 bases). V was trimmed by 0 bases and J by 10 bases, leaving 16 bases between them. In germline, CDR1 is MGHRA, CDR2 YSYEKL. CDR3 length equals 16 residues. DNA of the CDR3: TGCGCCAGCAGCCAAGACGGGCAGGGGAGAGGCTCACCCCTCCACTTT. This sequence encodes CASSQDGQGRGSPLHF.

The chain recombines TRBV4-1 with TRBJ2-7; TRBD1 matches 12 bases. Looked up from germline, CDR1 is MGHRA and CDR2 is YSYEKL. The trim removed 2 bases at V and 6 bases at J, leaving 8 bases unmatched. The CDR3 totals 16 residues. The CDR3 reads CASSQTAGTGGREQYF. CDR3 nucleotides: TGCGCCAGCAGCCAAACCGCCGGGACAGGGGGCCGCGAGCAGTACTTC.

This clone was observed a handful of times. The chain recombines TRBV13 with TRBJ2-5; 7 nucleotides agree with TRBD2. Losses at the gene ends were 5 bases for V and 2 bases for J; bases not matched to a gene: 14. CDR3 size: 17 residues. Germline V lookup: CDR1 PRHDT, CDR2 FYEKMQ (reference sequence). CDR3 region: CASSPLPPREGQETQYF. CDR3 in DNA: TGTGCCAGCAGCCCCCTCCCCCCAAGGGAGGGGCAAGAGACCCAGTACTTC. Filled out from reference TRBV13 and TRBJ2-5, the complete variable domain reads AAGVIQSPRHLIKEKRETATLKCYPIPRHDTVYWYQQGPGQDPQFLISFYEKMQSDKGSIPDRFSAQQFSDYHSELNMSSLELGDSALYFCASSPLPPREGQETQYFGPGTRLLVL.

The CDR3 DNA reads as TGTGCCAGCAGCAACCGGGACAGGGGCTACGAGCAGTACTTC. It codes for CASSNRDRGYEQYF. The rearrangement uses TRBV5-8 and TRBJ2-7; 10 positions agree with TRBD1. V lost 4 bases and J lost 3; bases outside the gene matches: 4. CDR1 is SGHTS, CDR2 YDEGEE, per germline. CDR3 length equals 14 residues.

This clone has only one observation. The CDR3: CASSPSSGGLAGIREQFF. Here the CDR3 DNA reads TGTGCCAGCAGCCCCAGTAGTGGGGGACTAGCGGGAATTCGCGAGCAGTTCTTC. V is TRBV9 and J is TRBJ2-1; 13 bases map to TRBD2. The CDR3 runs 18 residues. Germline V gene sequence: CDR1 SGDLS, CDR2 YYNGEE. Trimming took 4 bases from V and 10 from J; bases not matched to a gene: 17.

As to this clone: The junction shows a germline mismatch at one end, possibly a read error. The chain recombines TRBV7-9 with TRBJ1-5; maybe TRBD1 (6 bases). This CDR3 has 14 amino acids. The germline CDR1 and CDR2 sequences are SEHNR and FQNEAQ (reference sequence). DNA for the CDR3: TGTTCCAGCAGCATTGGGGCAGGGGATCAGCCCCAGCATTTT. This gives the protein CSSSIGAGDQPQHF. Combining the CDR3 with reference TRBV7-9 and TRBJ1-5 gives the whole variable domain DTGVSQNPRHKITKRGQNVTFRCDPISEHNRLYWYRQTLGQGPEFLTYFQNEAQLEKSRLLSDRFSAERPKGSFSTLEIQRTEQGDSAMYLCSSSIGAGDQPQHFGDGTRLSIL.